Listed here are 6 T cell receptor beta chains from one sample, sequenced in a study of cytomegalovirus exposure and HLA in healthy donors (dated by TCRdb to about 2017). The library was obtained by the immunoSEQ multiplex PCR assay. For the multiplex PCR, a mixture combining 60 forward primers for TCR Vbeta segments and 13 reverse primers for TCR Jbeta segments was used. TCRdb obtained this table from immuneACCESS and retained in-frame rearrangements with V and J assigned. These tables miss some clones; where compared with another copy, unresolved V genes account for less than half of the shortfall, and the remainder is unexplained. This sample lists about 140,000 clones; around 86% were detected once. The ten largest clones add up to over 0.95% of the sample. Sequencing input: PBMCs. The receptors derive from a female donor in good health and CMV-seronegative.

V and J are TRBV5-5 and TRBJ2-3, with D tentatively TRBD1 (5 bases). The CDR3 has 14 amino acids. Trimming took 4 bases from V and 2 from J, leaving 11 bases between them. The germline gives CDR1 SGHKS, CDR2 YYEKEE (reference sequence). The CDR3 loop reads CASSLDSDTDTQYF. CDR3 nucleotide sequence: TGTGCCAGCAGCCTCGACAGCGACACAGATACGCAGTATTTT.

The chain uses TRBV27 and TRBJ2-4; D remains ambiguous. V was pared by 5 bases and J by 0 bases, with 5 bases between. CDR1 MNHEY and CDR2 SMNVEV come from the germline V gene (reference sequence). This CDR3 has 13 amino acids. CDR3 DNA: TGTGCCAGCAGTGTTATAGCCAAAAACATTCAGTACTTC. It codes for CASSVIAKNIQYF.

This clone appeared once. The CDR3 here is CASSLASGRGNEQFF. CDR3 nucleotides: TGCGCCAGCAGCTTGGCTAGCGGGAGGGGAAATGAGCAGTTCTTC. V and J are TRBV5-1 and TRBJ2-1; 12 bases are shared with TRBD2. V was clipped by 0 bases and J by 7 bases; unmatched bases: 2. The germline V gene encodes CDR1 SGHRS and CDR2 YFSETQ. The CDR3 runs 15 residues.

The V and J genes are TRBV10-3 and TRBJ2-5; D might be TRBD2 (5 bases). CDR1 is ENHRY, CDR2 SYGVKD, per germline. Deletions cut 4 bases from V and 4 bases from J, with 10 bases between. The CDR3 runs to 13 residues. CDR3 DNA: TGTGCCATCAGTGGGGGAGATGGAGAGACCCAGTACTTC. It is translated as CAISGGDGETQYF.

CDR3 sequence: CASSGLAGNSYEQYF. CDR3 DNA: TGCGCCAGCAGTGGACTAGCGGGAAACTCCTACGAGCAGTACTTC. The rearrangement uses TRBV5-1 and TRBJ2-7; 12 bases fit TRBD2. CDR3 length: 15 residues. The germline V gene encodes CDR1 SGHRS and CDR2 YFSETQ. The trim removed 5 bases at V and 0 bases at J, leaving 3 bases unmatched.

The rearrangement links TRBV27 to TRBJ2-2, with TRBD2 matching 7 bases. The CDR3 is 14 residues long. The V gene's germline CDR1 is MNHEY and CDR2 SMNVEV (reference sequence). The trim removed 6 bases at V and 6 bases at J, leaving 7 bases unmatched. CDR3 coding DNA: TGTGCCAGCAGATCGACTAGCTGGGCCGGGGAGCTGTTTTTT. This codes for CASRSTSWAGELFF.